This T cell receptor (beta chain) derives from a study of post-analysis software for immune sequencing data. On the study more broadly: Several disease courses (relapsing-remitting, secondary progressive and progressive-relapsing) of multiple sclerosis were included. Findings of the study overall: Comparison of patients with controls showed about 5 TRBV segments more frequent in patients, TRBV5-6, TRBV5-1 and TRBV20-1 among them. Among multiple sclerosis patients, normalized Chao1 diversity was significantly below that of controls.

V was cut by 6 bases and J by 3 bases, with 15 bases left in between. CDR3 length: 14 residues. Germline V gives CDR1 MDHEN, CDR2 SYDVKM. In regard to this clonotype: Its specificity is not known.

The TCR beta cDNA libraries contained unique molecular identifiers. MiXCR, run by TCRdb on the PCR reads, gives a single entry per CDR3 protein. Here the sample spans about half a million distinct CDR3 sequences, under 55% being singletons. The sample taken for sequencing was blood. The rearrangement links TRBV28 to TRBJ2-7, with D perhaps matching TRBD1 (5 bases). The clonotype originates from a girl between 10 and 17 years old with multiple sclerosis. This chain's CDR3 is CASSPRGPIYEQYF. CDR3 nucleotide sequence: TGTGCCAGCAGCCCAAGGGGTCCAATCTACGAGCAGTACTTC.